Sequencing of this T cell receptor beta chain was carried out in a study of shared clonotypes between healthy human individuals. Overall study results and limits: Four donors showed sharing of around 5% of naive CD4 clonotypes.

Worth noting for this clone: As yet, its antigen is unknown.

Every immunoSEQ plate was one replicate of a subset's evenly spread DNA. In the original workflow: Filtering differed because ImmunoSEQ produced junction-only sequences that carried no quality scores. Here immunoSEQ multiplex PCR was the method, and the copy in TCRdb shows in-frame clones only, minus some. V, J and clone size reflect that table, while D and trimming were determined from the DNA. The table lists hundreds of thousands of clones, roughly 70% of them singletons, with approximately 2% in the top ten. Splitting of CD4+ cells produced CD45RA+ naive and CD45RA-negative memory subsets. The germline V and J ends were trimmed by 5 bases and 0 bases, with 10 bases remaining between them. This CDR3 contains 15 residues. The germline gives CDR1 SNHLY, CDR2 FYNNEI.

The sample comprised memory CD4+ T cells sorted from blood. Subset denoted: CD45RA-negative fraction. The clonotype was recovered from a woman aged 25 to 45 in good health. The chain joins TRBV2 to TRBJ1-4; no reliable D call. CDR3 nucleotide sequence: TGTGCCAGCAGTCAGGAACGAGCAACTAATGAAAAACTGTTTTTT. Encoded protein: CASSQERATNEKLFF.